These 2 T cell receptor beta chains came from one sample sequenced in a study of radiation and T cells in renal cell carcinoma (TCRdb year 2020). This specimen's time point label, per the study, means: tumor resected at nephrectomy. The treatment or condition label here, explained by the study, means: 15 Gy SBRT to primary tumor, nephrectomy 4 weeks later. Library creation used the immunoSEQ multiplex PCR assay. The table comes from immuneACCESS by way of TCRdb, which keeps in-frame sequences with V and J called. Part of the clones is missing from these tables; in studies checked, under half for an unresolved V gene and the rest for unknown reasons. The sample table lists tens of thousands of clones, around 49% of them with a count of one. The ten largest clones capture roughly 17% of the sample. The sample consisted of tumor tissue, taken from a patient whose treatment included radiotherapy and nephrectomy. The receptor set was obtained from a woman between 45 and 60 years old with renal cell carcinoma.

The chain uses TRBV6-1 and TRBJ1-3; 8 bases agree with TRBD1. The V and J ends lost 4 bases and 0 bases, in that order; junction bases with no gene match: 5. This CDR3 comprises 16 residues. Germline CDR1 MNHNS, CDR2 SASEGT. CDR3 coding DNA: TGTGCCAGCAGTGCAGCAGGGACAGGCTCTGGAAACACCATATATTTT. Protein: CASSAAGTGSGNTIYF.

This chain joins TRBV4-2 and TRBJ1-2; D gene ambiguous. The germline V gene encodes CDR1 LGHNA and CDR2 YNFKEQ. V shed 0 bases and J shed 4 bases, with 21 bases lying between them. This CDR3 spans 18 amino acids. CDR3 in amino acids: CASSQDVRSGRAIYGYTF. The CDR3 DNA sequence: TGTGCCAGCAGCCAAGATGTACGATCGGGGAGGGCCATCTATGGCTACACCTTC.